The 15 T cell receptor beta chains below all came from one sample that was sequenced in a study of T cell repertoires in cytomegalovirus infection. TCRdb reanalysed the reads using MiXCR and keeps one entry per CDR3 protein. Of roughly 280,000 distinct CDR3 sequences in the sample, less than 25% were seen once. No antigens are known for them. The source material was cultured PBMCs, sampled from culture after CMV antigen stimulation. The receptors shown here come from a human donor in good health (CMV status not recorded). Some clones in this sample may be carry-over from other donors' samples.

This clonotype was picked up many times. CDR3 nucleotide sequence: TGTGCCAGCAGTTACTCGTACTCGGCCCGTGAAGCTTTCTTT. Protein product: CASSYSYSAREAFF. This chain links TRBV6-5 with TRBJ1-1; D is ambiguous. Germline-derived CDR1 and CDR2 are MNHEY and SVGAGI. The V end lost 0 bases, the J end lost 7 bases, and 12 bases lay between the germline ends. The CDR3 is made up of 14 amino acids.

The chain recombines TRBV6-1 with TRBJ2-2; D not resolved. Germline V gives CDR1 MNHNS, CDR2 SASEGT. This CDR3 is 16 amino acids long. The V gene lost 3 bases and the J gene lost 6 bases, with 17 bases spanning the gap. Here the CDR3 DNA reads TGTGCCAGCAGTGACCTCCGGGCGTCGGTCTCCGGGGAGCTGTTTTTT. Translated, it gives CASSDLRASVSGELFF.

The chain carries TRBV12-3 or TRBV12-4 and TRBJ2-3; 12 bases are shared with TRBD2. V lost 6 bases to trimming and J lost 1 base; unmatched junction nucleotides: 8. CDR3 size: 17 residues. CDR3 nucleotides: TGTGCCAGCAGCTCACCTCGACTAGCGGGGGGCACAGATACGCAGTATTTT. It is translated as CASSSPRLAGGTDTQYF.

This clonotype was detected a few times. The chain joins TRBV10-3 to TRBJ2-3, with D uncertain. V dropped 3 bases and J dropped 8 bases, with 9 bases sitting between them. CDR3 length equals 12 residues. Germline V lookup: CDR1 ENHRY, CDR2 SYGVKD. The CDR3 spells CAISDSLGTQYF. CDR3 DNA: TGTGCCATCAGTGATTCCTTGGGTACGCAGTATTTT.

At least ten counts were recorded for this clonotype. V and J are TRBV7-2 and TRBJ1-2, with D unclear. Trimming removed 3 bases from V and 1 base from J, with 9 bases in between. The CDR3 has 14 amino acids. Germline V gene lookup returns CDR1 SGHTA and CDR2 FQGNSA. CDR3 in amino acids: CASSLDGFNYGYTF. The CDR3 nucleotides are TGTGCCAGCAGCTTGGATGGTTTTAACTATGGCTACACCTTC. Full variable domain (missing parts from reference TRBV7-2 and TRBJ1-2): GAGVSQSPSNKVTEKGKDVELRCDPISGHTALYWYRQSLGQGLEFLIYFQGNSAPDKSGLPSDRFSAERTGGSVSTLTIQRTQQEDSAVYLCASSLDGFNYGYTFGSGTRLTVV.

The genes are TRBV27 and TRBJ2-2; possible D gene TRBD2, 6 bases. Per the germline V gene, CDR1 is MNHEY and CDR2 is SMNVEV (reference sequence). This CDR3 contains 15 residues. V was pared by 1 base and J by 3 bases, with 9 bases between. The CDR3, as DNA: TGTGCCAGCAGTTTATGGCCGGGAGACACCGGGGAGCTGTTTTTT. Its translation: CASSLWPGDTGELFF.

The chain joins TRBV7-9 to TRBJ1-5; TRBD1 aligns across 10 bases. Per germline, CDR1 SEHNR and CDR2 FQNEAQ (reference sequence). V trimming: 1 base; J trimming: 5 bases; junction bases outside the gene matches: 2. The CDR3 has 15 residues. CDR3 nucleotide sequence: TGTGCCAGCAGCTTAGGAGGGACAGGGGATCAGCCCCAGCATTTT. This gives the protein CASSLGGTGDQPQHF.

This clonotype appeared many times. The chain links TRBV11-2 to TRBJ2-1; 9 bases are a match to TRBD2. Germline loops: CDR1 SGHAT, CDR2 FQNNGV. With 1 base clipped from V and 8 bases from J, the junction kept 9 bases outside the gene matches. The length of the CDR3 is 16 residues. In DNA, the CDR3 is TGTGCCAGCAGCTTAGTCGGCCTAGCGGGAATCCATGAGCAGTTCTTC. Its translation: CASSLVGLAGIHEQFF.

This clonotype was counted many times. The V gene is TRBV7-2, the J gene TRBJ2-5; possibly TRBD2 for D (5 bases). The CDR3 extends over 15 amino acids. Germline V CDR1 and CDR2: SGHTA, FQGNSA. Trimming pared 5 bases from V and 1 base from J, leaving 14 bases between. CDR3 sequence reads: CASSQTHGIQETQYF. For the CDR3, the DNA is TGTGCCAGCAGCCAGACACACGGGATCCAAGAGACCCAGTACTTC.

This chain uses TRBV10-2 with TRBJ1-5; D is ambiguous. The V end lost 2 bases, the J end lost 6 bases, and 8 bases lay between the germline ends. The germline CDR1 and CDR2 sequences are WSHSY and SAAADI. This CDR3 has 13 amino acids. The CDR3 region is CASSEVGGQPQHF. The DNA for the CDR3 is TGCGCCAGCAGTGAGGTGGGCGGTCAGCCCCAGCATTTT.

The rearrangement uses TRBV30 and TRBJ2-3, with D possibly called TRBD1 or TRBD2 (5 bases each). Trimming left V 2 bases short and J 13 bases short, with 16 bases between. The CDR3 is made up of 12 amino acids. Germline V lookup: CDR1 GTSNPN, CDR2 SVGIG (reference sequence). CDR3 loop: CAWSSTGPAEYF. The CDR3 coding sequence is TGTGCCTGGAGTTCGACGGGACCGGCGGAGTATTTT.

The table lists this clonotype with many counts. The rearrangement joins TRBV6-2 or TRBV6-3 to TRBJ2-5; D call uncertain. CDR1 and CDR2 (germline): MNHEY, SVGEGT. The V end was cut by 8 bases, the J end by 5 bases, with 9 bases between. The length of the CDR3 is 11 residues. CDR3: CASRSRETQYF. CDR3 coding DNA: TGTGCCAGCCGCTCAAGGGAGACCCAGTACTTC.

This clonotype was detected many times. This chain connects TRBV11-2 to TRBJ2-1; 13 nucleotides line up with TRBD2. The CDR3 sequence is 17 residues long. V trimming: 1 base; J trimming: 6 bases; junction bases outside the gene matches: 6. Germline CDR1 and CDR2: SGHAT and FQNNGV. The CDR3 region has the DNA TGTGCCAGCAGCTTAGGACAACTAGCGGGAGGGGGCAATGAGCAGTTCTTC. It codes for CASSLGQLAGGGNEQFF.

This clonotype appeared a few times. CDR3 in DNA: TGTGCCAGTAGTTTCCGGGACAGGCCGATCCCTAACACTGAAGCTTTCTTT. This codes for CASSFRDRPIPNTEAFF. V usage is TRBV19 and J usage is TRBJ1-1; 8 nucleotides agree with TRBD1. This CDR3 region has 17 residues. After removal of 5 bases from V and 2 bases from J, the junction contained 13 bases not matched to a gene. Germline values: CDR1 LNHDA, CDR2 SQIVND (reference sequence). Full variable domain (missing parts from reference TRBV19 and TRBJ1-1): DGGITQSPKYLFRKEGQNVTLSCEQNLNHDAMYWYRQDPGQGLRLIYYSQIVNDFQKGDIAEGYSVSREKKESFPLTVTSAQKNPTAFYLCASSFRDRPIPNTEAFFGQGTRLTVV.

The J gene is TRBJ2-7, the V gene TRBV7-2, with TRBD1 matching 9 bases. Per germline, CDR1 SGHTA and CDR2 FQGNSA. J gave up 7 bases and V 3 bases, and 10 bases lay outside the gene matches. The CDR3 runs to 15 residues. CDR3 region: CASSFSGTGNLEQYF. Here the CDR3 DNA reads TGTGCCAGCAGCTTTTCCGGGACAGGGAATCTGGAGCAGTACTTC. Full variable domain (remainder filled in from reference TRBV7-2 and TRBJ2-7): GAGVSQSPSNKVTEKGKDVELRCDPISGHTALYWYRQSLGQGLEFLIYFQGNSAPDKSGLPSDRFSAERTGGSVSTLTIQRTQQEDSAVYLCASSFSGTGNLEQYFGPGTRLTVT.